In its sample, the clone carrying this TCR beta chain was seen once. The sample originates from a study of T cell changes during pregnancy in multiple sclerosis. The V and J ends lost 6 bases and 3 bases respectively, with 14 bases between them. CDR3 length equals 15 residues. Germline-derived CDR1 and CDR2 are SNHLY and FYNNEI. Profiling relied on immunoSEQ multiplex PCR, and the TCRdb table lists in-frame clones only, not all of them. Of tens of thousands of clones listed, about 90% were seen once; the top ten hold about 1.2%. Source: peripheral blood, taken after pregnancy. The gene calls are TRBV2 and TRBJ2-2; weak D call: TRBD2 (6 bases). This receptor was identified in a female donor in good health, enrolled as a control in a pregnancy study. The CDR3 protein is CASRKTGVDTGELFF. The CDR3 DNA reads as TGTGCCAGCAGAAAAACGGGGGTGGACACCGGGGAGCTGTTTTTT.